Each of the 26 T cell receptor beta chains below was sequenced from the same sample in a study of T cells in Graves' hyperthyroidism and ophthalmopathy. Researchers took RNA transcripts and amplified the TCR beta CDR3 regions from them. RT-PCR in the first round (using the HTBI primer set) targeted the TCR CDR3. TCRdb independently ran MiXCR on the multiplex PCR reads; one entry per CDR3 protein. The repertoire holds about 400,000 distinct CDR3 sequences, 11% to 15% seen once, with around 27% in the top ten. The sample consisted of blood. Source of these receptors: a man in his fifties or sixties with Graves' ophthalmopathy.

This clonotype was detected many times. This chain links TRBV7-9 with TRBJ1-1; a weak D match, TRBD1 (6 bases). The CDR3 consists of 15 residues. The germline CDR1 and CDR2 sequences are SEHNR and FQNEAQ (reference sequence). Trimming left V 4 bases short and J 4 bases short, with 16 bases between. The CDR3 is CASSYNIQGVTEAFF. As DNA, the CDR3 is TGTGCCAGCAGCTACAACATACAGGGCGTCACTGAAGCTTTCTTT.

The chain uses TRBV7-9 and TRBJ1-2; D is ambiguous. The CDR3 runs to 16 residues. V lost 4 bases and J 1 base, leaving 16 bases between the germline ends. The germline V gene encodes CDR1 SEHNR and CDR2 FQNEAQ (reference sequence). The CDR3 nucleotides read TGTGCCAGCAGCTCCCAGGTCCTACTTATTAACTATGGCTACACCTTC. Protein product: CASSSQVLLINYGYTF.

The table lists this clonotype with many counts. The chain is built from TRBV3-1 and TRBJ1-2; D not resolved. There are 14 residues in the CDR3. V was shortened by 1 base and J by 2 bases, with 8 bases between the two germline ends. The V gene's germline CDR1 is LGHDT and CDR2 YNNKEL (reference sequence). The CDR3 sequence is CASSQGLQNYGYTF. CDR3 nucleotides: TGTGCCAGCAGCCAAGGGTTACAGAACTATGGCTACACCTTC.

The chain carries TRBV3-1 and TRBJ2-7; 7 positions match TRBD2. CDR3 length equals 15 residues. V was clipped by 0 bases and J by 2 bases; unmatched bases: 4. CDR1 and CDR2 from the germline V gene are LGHDT and YNNKEL (reference sequence). The CDR3 DNA reads TGTGCCAGCAGCCAAGATAACCTAGCGGCCTACGAGCAGTACTTC. It codes for CASSQDNLAAYEQYF.

This clonotype was detected many times. The chain joins TRBV30 to TRBJ2-7, with 8 bases aligning to TRBD2. Germline CDR1 GTSNPN, CDR2 SVGIG (reference sequence). The CDR3 runs 14 residues. With 2 bases clipped from V and 5 bases from J, the junction kept 8 bases outside the gene matches. The CDR3 loop reads CAWSNAGGGNEQYF. The CDR3, as DNA: TGTGCCTGGAGTAACGCGGGAGGAGGGAACGAGCAGTACTTC.

This clonotype was seen repeatedly, ten times or more. The chain carries TRBV19 and TRBJ2-1; D is possibly TRBD1 (6 bases). Trimming took off 9 bases at V and 5 bases at J, with 29 bases between the two ends. The CDR3 is 18 amino acids. Germline CDR1 is LNHDA and CDR2 is SQIVND (reference sequence). The CDR3 loop is CASSRLGHRTAENNEQFF. Here the CDR3 DNA reads TGTGCCAGCTCACGACTGGGACACCGGACGGCAGAAAACAATGAGCAGTTCTTC.

This clonotype appeared many times. As DNA, the CDR3 is TGTGCCAGCAGCTGGGAACTAGCGGCGGAGACCCAGTACTTC. Translated: CASSWELAAETQYF. The chain links TRBV7-3 to TRBJ2-5; 8 nucleotides match TRBD2. CDR1 and CDR2 (germline): SGHTA, FQGTGA. The V gene end was trimmed by 4 bases and the J gene end by 5 bases; junction bases not matched to a gene: 6. The CDR3 consists of 14 residues.

Many counts were recorded for this clonotype. This sequence joins TRBV7-2 and TRBJ2-7; D is ambiguous. Deletions cut 1 base from V and 2 bases from J, with 9 bases between. Germline values: CDR1 SGHTA, CDR2 FQGNSA. The CDR3 totals 14 residues. The CDR3 loop is CASSLEPTTYEQYF. CDR3 bases: TGTGCCAGCAGCTTAGAACCGACAACCTACGAGCAGTACTTC.

The rearrangement joins TRBV5-6 to TRBJ1-4; D is ambiguous. The CDR3 has 13 residues. Trimming removed 3 bases at V and 3 bases at J, with 6 bases between. In germline, CDR1 is SGHDT, CDR2 YYEEEE. CDR3 bases: TGTGCCAGCAGCTGGTCAGCTAATGAAAAACTGTTTTTT. This sequence encodes CASSWSANEKLFF.

This clonotype was detected a few times. The chain carries TRBV5-1 and TRBJ2-1, with D possibly being TRBD2 (5 bases). This CDR3 has 14 residues. V lost 2 bases, J lost 5 bases, and 11 bases lay in between. Germline V gene sequence: CDR1 SGHRS, CDR2 YFSETQ. In DNA, the CDR3 is TGCGCCAGCAGCTTAGGCGCGAGGGACAATGAGCAGTTCTTC. Its translation: CASSLGARDNEQFF.

Ten or more counts support this clonotype. This chain links TRBV20-1 with TRBJ1-5; D is ambiguous. The germline gives CDR1 DFQATT, CDR2 SNEGSKA (reference sequence). The CDR3 runs 12 residues. Trimming pared 5 bases from V and 9 bases from J, leaving 14 bases between. CDR3 nucleotide sequence: TGCAGTGCTTTCTCCAACACTCGGCCCCAGCATTTT. It is translated as CSAFSNTRPQHF.

CDR3 sequence reads: CASSSELGGVSYGYTF. Here the CDR3 DNA reads TGTGCCAGCAGTTCCGAACTCGGGGGCGTTTCCTATGGCTACACCTTC. The chain carries TRBV5-5 and TRBJ1-2; tentative D call: TRBD1 (6 bases). The V gene lost 5 bases and the J gene lost 4 bases, with 21 bases spanning the gap. The CDR3 has 16 residues. Germline CDR1 is SGHKS and CDR2 is YYEKEE (reference sequence).

This clonotype was recorded at least ten times. The V call is TRBV27, the J call TRBJ2-2, with D uncertain. Germline CDR1 reads MNHEY; CDR2 reads SMNVEV (reference sequence). Trimming removed 3 bases from V and 0 bases from J, with 8 bases in between. This CDR3 region has 15 residues. CDR3 protein: CASSLLAANTGELFF. For the CDR3, the DNA is TGTGCCAGCAGTTTGTTAGCAGCGAACACCGGGGAGCTGTTTTTT.

The V and J genes are TRBV19 and TRBJ2-5; TRBD1 matches 12 bases. Trimming took 3 bases from V and 4 from J; bases not matched to a gene: 6. The germline V gene has CDR1 LNHDA and CDR2 SQIVND (reference sequence). The CDR3 has 16 residues. CDR3 DNA sequence: TGTGCCAGTAGTATTTTAGGGACAGGGGGCCCAGAGACCCAGTACTTC. It is translated as CASSILGTGGPETQYF.

This clonotype showed up many times. The genes are TRBV11-3 and TRBJ2-7; D is perhaps TRBD1 (5 bases). Trimming took off 2 bases at V and 3 bases at J, with 14 bases between the two ends. CDR1 SGHNT and CDR2 YENEEA come from the germline V gene. CDR3 length equals 15 residues. This CDR3 is CASSLSVGQIYEQYF. CDR3 nucleotide sequence: TGTGCCAGCAGCTTAAGTGTGGGGCAGATCTACGAGCAGTACTTC.

Ten or more counts support this clonotype. The rearrangement joins TRBV3-1 to TRBJ1-2, with TRBD1 matching over 7 bases. Germline CDR1 is LGHDT and CDR2 is YNNKEL (reference sequence). The CDR3 covers 13 residues. V shed 2 bases, J shed 8 bases, and the junction held 5 bases outside the gene matches. Here the CDR3 reads CASSQTGQRGYTF. The CDR3 coding sequence is TGTGCCAGCAGCCAAACGGGACAGAGAGGCTACACCTTC.

The chain is built from TRBV15 and TRBJ2-7; D tentatively fits TRBD1 or TRBD2 (6 bases each). The CDR3 is 12 residues long. CDR1 and CDR2 (germline): LNHNV, YYDKDF (reference sequence). V lost 3 bases, J lost 9 bases, and 12 bases lay in between. The CDR3 here is CATSREGGWQYF. As DNA, the CDR3 is TGTGCCACCAGCAGGGAGGGGGGTTGGCAGTACTTC.

The chain links TRBV28 to TRBJ2-5; TRBD1 is a possible D gene (6 bases). This CDR3 is built from 16 residues. Trimming removed 6 bases from V and 0 bases from J, with 17 bases in between. CDR1 and CDR2 (germline): MDHEN, SYDVKM. CDR3 protein: CASRPTGSRYQETQYF. The CDR3 nucleotides are TGTGCCAGCAGACCAACAGGGAGCCGGTACCAAGAGACCCAGTACTTC.

The table lists this clonotype with many counts. The genes are TRBV12-3 or TRBV12-4 and TRBJ2-1; no clear D. Trimming shortened V by 6 bases and J by 2 bases, and 11 bases separated the two germline ends. This CDR3 contains 14 residues. CDR3 sequence reads: CASSPVYPYNEQFF. CDR3 nucleotide sequence: TGTGCCAGCAGCCCTGTATACCCCTACAATGAGCAGTTCTTC.

There are many counts of this clonotype. V usage is TRBV30 and J usage is TRBJ2-7; TRBD1 agrees at 7 bases. The CDR3 loop spans 14 amino acids. V dropped 1 base and J dropped 6; count of bases not matched to a gene: 9. The germline CDR1 and CDR2 sequences are GTSNPN and SVGIG (reference sequence). The DNA of the CDR3 is TGTGCCTGGAGTGCCGACAGGGTAAATCCCGAGCAGTACTTC. Translated: CAWSADRVNPEQYF.

This clonotype occurred many times. The V gene is TRBV2, the J gene TRBJ2-2; 7 nucleotides line up with TRBD2. CDR3 size: 14 residues. Germline-derived CDR1 and CDR2 are SNHLY and FYNNEI. V lost 8 bases to trimming and J lost 1 base; unmatched junction nucleotides: 4. In DNA form, the CDR3 reads TGTGCCAGCTTTGAGCGGGGGAACACCGGGGAGCTGTTTTTT. It specifies CASFERGNTGELFF.

The chain has TRBV3-1 and TRBJ2-3, with 10 bases fitting TRBD2. Trimming took 5 bases from V and 4 from J; bases not matched to a gene: 6. There are 15 residues in the CDR3. Germline V gene sequence: CDR1 LGHDT, CDR2 YNNKEL (reference sequence). The DNA for the CDR3 is TGTGCCAGCAGCTCCAGCGGGAGGGGGGCAGATACGCAGTATTTT. This translates into CASSSSGRGADTQYF.

A remark on this clonotype: A much larger clone sits a single nucleotide away, making a read error possible. The chain uses TRBV11-2 and TRBJ2-7, with 14 bases fitting TRBD2. Germline lookup yields CDR1 SGHAT and CDR2 FQNNGV. The CDR3 has 17 amino acids. The ends lost 2 bases at V and 3 bases at J; junction bases unmatched: 6. CDR3 bases: TGTGCCAGCAGCTTAACCGAGACTAGCGGGAGGGTCTACGAGCAGTACTTC. It encodes CASSLTETSGRVYEQYF.

This clonotype was recorded a few times. The rearrangement uses TRBV5-1 and TRBJ1-2; TRBD1 is a possible D gene (5 bases). The V end was cut by 7 bases, the J end by 6 bases, with 25 bases between. Germline CDR1 and CDR2: SGHRS and YFSETQ. CDR3 length: 16 amino acids. The CDR3 sequence: CASALVPGTPMNGYTF. The DNA for the CDR3 is TGCGCCAGCGCCCTCGTACCCGGGACTCCAATGAATGGCTACACCTTC.

This clonotype was observed many times. In nucleotides, the CDR3 is TGTGCCAGCAGCCAAGGGACAGGGACATTTATTGAAGCTTTCTTT. Its translation: CASSQGTGTFIEAFF. The V gene is TRBV3-1, the J gene TRBJ1-1; 8 bases are a match to TRBD1. This CDR3 spans 15 amino acids. V gave up 1 base and J gave up 7 bases; unmatched junction bases: 8. CDR1 and CDR2 (germline): LGHDT, YNNKEL (reference sequence).

There are many counts of this clonotype. CDR3 region: CSARGLADYNEQFF. The CDR3 coding sequence is TGCAGTGCTAGGGGACTAGCGGATTACAATGAGCAGTTCTTC. The rearrangement links TRBV20-1 to TRBJ2-1; 11 nucleotides align to TRBD2. The CDR3 has 14 amino acids. The junction had 2 bases not matched to a gene; V was cut back by 3 bases and J by 4 bases. Germline-derived CDR1 and CDR2 are DFQATT and SNEGSKA (reference sequence).